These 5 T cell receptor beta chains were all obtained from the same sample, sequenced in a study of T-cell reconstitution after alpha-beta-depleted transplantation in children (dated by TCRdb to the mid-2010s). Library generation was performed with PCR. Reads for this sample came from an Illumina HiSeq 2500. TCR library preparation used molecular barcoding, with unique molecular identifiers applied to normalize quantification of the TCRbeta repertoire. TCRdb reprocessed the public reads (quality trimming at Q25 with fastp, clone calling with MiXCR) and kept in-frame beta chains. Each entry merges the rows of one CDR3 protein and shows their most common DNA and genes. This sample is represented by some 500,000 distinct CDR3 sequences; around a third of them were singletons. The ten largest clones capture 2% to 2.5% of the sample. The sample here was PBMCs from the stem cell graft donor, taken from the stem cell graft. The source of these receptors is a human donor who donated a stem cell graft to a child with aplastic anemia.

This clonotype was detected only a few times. The CDR3 nucleotides are TGTGCCAGCAGCAGAGGGGGGGCTTACAATGAGCAGTTCTTC. Protein: CASSRGGAYNEQFF. This chain uses TRBV7-7 with TRBJ2-1; D may be TRBD2 (7 bases). The V gene lost 5 bases and the J gene lost 4 bases, with 12 bases spanning the gap. The germline V gene encodes CDR1 SSHAT and CDR2 FNYEAQ (reference sequence). This CDR3 is built from 14 residues.

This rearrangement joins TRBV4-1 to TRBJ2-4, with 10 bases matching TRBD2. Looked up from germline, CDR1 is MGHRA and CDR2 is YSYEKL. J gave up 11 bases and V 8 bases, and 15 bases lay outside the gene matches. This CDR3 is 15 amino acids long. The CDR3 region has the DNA TGCGCCAGCGTTGATTTAGCGGGAGGCCCATACGTTCAGTACTTC. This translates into CASVDLAGGPYVQYF.

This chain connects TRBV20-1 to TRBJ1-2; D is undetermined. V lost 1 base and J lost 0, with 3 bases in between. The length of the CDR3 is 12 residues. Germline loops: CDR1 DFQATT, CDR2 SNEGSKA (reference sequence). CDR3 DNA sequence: TGCAGTGCTAGAGCGGCTAACTATGGCTACACCTTC. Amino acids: CSARAANYGYTF.

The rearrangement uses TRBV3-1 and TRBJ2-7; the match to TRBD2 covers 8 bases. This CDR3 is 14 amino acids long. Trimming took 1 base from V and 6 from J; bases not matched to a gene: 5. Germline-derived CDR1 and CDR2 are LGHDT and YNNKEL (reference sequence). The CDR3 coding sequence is TGTGCCAGCAGCCAAGTGGGCGGGAGGCGCGAGCAGTACTTC. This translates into CASSQVGGRREQYF.

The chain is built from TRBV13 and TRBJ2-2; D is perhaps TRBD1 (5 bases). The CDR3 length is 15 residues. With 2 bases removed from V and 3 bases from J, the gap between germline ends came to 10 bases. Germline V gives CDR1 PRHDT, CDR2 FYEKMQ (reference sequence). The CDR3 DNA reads TGTGCCAGCAGCTTACGCCCCAGGGACACCGGGGAGCTGTTTTTT. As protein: CASSLRPRDTGELFF. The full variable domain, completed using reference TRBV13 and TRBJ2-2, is AAGVIQSPRHLIKEKRETATLKCYPIPRHDTVYWYQQGPGQDPQFLISFYEKMQSDKGSIPDRFSAQQFSDYHSELNMSSLELGDSALYFCASSLRPRDTGELFFGEGSRLTVL.